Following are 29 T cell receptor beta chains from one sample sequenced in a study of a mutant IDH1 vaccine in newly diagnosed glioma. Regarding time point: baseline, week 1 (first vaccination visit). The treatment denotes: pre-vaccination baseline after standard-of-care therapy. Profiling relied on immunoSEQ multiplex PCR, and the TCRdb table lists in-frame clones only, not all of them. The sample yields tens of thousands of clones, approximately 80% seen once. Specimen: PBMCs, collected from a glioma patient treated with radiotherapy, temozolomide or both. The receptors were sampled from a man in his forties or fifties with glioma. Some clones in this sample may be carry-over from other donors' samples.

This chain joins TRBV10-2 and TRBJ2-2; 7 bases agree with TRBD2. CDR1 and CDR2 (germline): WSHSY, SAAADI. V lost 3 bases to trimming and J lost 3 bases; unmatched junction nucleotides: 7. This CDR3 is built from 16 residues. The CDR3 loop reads CASSDYAGVHTGELFF. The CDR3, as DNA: TGCGCCAGCAGTGATTATGCGGGGGTCCACACCGGGGAGCTGTTTTTT.

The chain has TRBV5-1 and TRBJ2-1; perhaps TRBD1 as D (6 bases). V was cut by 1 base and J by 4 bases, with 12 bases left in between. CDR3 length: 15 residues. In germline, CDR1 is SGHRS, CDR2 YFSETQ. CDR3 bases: TGCGCCAGCAGCTTGTTAGGGACAACTTACAATGAGCAGTTCTTC. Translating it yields CASSLLGTTYNEQFF.

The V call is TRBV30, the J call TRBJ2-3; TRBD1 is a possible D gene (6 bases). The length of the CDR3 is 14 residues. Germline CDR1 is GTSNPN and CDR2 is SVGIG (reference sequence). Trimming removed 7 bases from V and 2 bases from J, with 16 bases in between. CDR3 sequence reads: CASGHGVFTDTQYF. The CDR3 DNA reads TGTGCCTCGGGACACGGAGTTTTCACAGATACGCAGTATTTT. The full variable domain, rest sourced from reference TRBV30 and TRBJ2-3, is SQTIHQWPATLVQPVGSPLSLECTVEGTSNPNLYWYRQAAGRGLQLLFYSVGIGQISSEVPQNLSASRPQDRQFILSSKKLLLSDSGFYLCASGHGVFTDTQYFGPGTRLTVL.

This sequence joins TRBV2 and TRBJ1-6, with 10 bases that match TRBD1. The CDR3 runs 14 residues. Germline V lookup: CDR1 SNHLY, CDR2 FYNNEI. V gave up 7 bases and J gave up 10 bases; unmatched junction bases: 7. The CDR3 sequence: CASKRDRGPSPLHF. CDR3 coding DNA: TGTGCCAGCAAGAGGGACAGGGGACCCTCACCCCTCCACTTT.

The CDR3 region is CASTGRINSPLHF. CDR3 sequence (DNA): TGTGCCAGCACTGGACGGATAAATTCACCCCTCCACTTT. V and J are TRBV27 and TRBJ1-6; unclear D gene. Germline lookup yields CDR1 MNHEY and CDR2 SMNVEV (reference sequence). The CDR3 contains 13 residues. Trimming left V 7 bases short and J 7 bases short, with 11 bases between.

CDR3 nucleotides: TGTGCCAGCAGCTCATGGCGGGGAGACGAGCAGTACTTC. The encoded protein is CASSSWRGDEQYF. The V call is TRBV7-2, the J call TRBJ2-7; D possibly corresponds to TRBD2 (6 bases). V lost 4 bases to trimming and J lost 5 bases, with 12 bases between them. The CDR3 length is 13 residues. Germline lookup yields CDR1 SGHTA and CDR2 FQGNSA.

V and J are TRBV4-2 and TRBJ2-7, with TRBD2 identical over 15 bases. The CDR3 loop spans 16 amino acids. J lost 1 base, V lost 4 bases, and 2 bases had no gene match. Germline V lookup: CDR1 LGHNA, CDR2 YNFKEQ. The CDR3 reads CASSRTSGGASYEQYF. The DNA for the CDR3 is TGTGCCAGCAGCCGGACTAGCGGGGGGGCGTCCTACGAGCAGTACTTC.

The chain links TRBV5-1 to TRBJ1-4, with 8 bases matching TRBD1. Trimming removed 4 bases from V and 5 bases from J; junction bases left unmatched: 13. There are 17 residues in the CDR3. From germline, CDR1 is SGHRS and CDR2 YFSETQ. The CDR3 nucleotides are TGCGCCAGCAGCCCTTCCCCAATGACAGGGGTAAATGAAAAACTGTTTTTT. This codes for CASSPSPMTGVNEKLFF.

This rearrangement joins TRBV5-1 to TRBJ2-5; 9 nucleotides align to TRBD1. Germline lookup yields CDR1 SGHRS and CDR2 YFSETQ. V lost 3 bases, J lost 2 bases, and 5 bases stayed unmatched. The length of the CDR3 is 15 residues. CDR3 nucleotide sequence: TGCGCCAGCAGCTGGTCCGGGACAGGGCAAGAGACCCAGTACTTC. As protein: CASSWSGTGQETQYF.

In DNA, the CDR3 is TGTGCCAGCAGCTTGTCAGTCAACTATGGCTACACCTTC. Protein product: CASSLSVNYGYTF. The chain is built from TRBV5-6 and TRBJ1-2; D remains ambiguous. Germline CDR1 SGHDT, CDR2 YYEEEE. Deletions cut 1 base from V and 2 bases from J, with 6 bases between. The CDR3 sequence is 13 residues long.

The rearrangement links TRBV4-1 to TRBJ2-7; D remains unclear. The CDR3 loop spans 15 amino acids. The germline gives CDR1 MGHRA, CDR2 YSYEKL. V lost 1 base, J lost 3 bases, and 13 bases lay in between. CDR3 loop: CASSQVFSLGYEQYF. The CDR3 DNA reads TGCGCCAGCAGCCAAGTCTTCTCCCTGGGCTACGAGCAGTACTTC.

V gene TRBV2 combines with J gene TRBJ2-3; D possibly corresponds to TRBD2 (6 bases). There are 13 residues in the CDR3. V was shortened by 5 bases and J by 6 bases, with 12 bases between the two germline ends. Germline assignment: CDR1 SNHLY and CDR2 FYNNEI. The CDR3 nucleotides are TGTGCCAGCAGTCGACCGGGACTGGATACGCAGTATTTT. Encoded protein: CASSRPGLDTQYF.

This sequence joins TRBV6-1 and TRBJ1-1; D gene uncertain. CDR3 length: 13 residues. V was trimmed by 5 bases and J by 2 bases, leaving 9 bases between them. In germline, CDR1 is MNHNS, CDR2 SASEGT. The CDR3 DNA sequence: TGTGCCAGCAGTACAGTCCAAAACACTGAAGCTTTCTTT. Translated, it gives CASSTVQNTEAFF.

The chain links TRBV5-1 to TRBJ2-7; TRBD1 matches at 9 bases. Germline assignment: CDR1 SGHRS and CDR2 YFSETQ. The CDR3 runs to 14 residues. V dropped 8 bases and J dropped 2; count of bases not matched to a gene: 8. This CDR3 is CASRRGQGPYEQYF. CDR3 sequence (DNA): TGCGCCAGTCGCCGGGGACAGGGCCCCTACGAGCAGTACTTC. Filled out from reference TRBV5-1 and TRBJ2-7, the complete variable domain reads KAGVTQTPRYLIKTRGQQVTLSCSPISGHRSVSWYQQTPGQGLQFLFEYFSETQRNKGNFPGRFSGRQFSNSRSEMNVSTLELGDSALYLCASRRGQGPYEQYFGPGTRLTVT.

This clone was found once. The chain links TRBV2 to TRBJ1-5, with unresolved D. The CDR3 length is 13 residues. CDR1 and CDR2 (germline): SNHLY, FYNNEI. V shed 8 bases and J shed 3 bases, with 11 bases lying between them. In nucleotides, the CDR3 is TGTGCCAGCGCATCCGAGTCCAATCAGCCCCAGCATTTT. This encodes CASASESNQPQHF. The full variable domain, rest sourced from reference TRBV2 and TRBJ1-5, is EPEVTQTPSHQVTQMGQEVILRCVPISNHLYFYWYRQILGQKVEFLVSFYNNEISEKSEIFDDQFSVERPDGSNFTLKIRSTKLEDSAMYFCASASESNQPQHFGDGTRLSIL.

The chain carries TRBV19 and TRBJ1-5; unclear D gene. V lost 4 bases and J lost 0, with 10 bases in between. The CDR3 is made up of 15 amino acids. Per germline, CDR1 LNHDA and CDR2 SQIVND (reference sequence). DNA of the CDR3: TGTGCCAGTAGTACAACACTATATAGCAATCAGCCCCAGCATTTT. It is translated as CASSTTLYSNQPQHF.

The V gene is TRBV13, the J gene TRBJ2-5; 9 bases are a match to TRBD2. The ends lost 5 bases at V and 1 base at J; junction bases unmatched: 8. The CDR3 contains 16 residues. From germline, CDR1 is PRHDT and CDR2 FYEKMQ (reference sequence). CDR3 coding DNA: TGTGCCAGCAGCCCAGGCCATAGCGGGGGCCAAGAGACCCAGTACTTC. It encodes CASSPGHSGGQETQYF.

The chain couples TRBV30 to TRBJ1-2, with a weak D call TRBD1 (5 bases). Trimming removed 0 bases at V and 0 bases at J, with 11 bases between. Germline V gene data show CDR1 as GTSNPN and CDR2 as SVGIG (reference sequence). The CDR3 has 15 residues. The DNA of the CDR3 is TGTGCCTGGAGTGTGACCGGACAAACTAACTATGGCTACACCTTC. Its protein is CAWSVTGQTNYGYTF.

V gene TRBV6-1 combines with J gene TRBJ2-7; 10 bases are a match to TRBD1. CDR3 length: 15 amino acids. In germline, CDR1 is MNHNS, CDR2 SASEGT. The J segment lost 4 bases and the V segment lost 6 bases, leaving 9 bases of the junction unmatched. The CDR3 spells CASRGRGQGLYEQYF. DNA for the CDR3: TGTGCCAGCAGAGGGCGGGGACAGGGGCTATACGAGCAGTACTTC.

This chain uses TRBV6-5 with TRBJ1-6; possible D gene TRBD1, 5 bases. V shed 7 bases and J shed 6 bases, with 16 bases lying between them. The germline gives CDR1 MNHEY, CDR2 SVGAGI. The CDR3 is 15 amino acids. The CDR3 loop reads CASKFFDRTNSPLHF. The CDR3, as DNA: TGTGCCAGCAAATTTTTTGACAGAACTAATTCACCCCTCCACTTT.

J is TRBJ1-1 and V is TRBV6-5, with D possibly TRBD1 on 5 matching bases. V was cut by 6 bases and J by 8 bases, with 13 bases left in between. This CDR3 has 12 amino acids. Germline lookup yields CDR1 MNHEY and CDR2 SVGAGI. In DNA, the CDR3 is TGTGCCAGCAGCCCCGCGACAGCCGAAGCTTTCTTT. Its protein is CASSPATAEAFF.

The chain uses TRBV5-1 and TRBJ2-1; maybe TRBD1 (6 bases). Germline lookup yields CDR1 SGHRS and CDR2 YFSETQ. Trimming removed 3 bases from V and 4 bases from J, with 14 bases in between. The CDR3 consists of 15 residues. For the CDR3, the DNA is TGCGCCAGCAGCTCCTTACAGGGCCGTTACAATGAGCAGTTCTTC. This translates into CASSSLQGRYNEQFF.

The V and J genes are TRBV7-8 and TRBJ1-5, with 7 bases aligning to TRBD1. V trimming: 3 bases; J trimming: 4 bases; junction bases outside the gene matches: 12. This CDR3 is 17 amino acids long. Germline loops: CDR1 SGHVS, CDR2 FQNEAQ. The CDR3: CASSLLRRGRGNQPQHF. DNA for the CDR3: TGTGCCAGCAGCTTGCTTAGAAGGGGGCGTGGGAATCAGCCCCAGCATTTT.

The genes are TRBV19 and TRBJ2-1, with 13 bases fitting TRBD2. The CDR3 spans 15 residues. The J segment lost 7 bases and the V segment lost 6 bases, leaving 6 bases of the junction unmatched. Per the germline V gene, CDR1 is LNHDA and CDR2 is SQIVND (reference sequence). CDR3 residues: CASSLLAGGLNEQFF. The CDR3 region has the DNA TGTGCCAGTAGCCTACTAGCGGGGGGGTTAAATGAGCAGTTCTTC.

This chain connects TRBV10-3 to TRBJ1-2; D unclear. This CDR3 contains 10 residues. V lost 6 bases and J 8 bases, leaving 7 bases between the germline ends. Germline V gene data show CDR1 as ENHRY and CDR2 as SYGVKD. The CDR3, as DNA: TGTGCCATCAGAAATGGGGGCTACACCTTC. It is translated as CAIRNGGYTF.

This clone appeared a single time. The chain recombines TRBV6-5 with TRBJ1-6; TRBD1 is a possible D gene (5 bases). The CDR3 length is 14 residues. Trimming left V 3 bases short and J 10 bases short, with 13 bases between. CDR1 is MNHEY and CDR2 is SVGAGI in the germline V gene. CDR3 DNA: TGTGCCAGCAGTTATACAGCGGGGGGATCACCCCTCCACTTT. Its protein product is CASSYTAGGSPLHF.

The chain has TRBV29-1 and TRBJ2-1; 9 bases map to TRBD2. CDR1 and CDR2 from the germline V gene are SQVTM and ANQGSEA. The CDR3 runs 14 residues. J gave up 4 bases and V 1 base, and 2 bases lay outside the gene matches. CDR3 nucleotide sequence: TGCAGCGTTGAAGGGCTAGCGGGGTACAATGAGCAGTTCTTC. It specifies CSVEGLAGYNEQFF.

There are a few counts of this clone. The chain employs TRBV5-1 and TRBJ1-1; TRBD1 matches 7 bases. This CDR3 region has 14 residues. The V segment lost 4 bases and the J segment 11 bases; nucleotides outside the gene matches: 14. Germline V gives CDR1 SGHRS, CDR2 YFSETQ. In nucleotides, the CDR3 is TGCGCCAGCAGCACCAATCCAACAGGGGCGTCGGCTTTCTTT. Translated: CASSTNPTGASAFF.

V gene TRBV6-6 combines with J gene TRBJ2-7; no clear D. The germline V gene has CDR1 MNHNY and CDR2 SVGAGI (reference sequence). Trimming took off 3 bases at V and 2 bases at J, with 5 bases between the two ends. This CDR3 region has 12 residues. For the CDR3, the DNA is TGTGCCAGCAGTTATTGGCCCTACGAGCAGTACTTC. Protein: CASSYWPYEQYF.